The next 13 T cell receptor beta chains were all read from a single sample in a study of OX40 agonist ivuxolimab in advanced cancers. Library preparation employed the immunoSEQ multiplex PCR assay. Drawn from immuneACCESS, this table holds only the in-frame rearrangements with V and J called that TCRdb kept. Clones are partly lost; checked studies trace under half to an unresolved V gene and leave the rest unexplained. The sample has about 58,000 clones on record, more than 85% of them singletons. The top ten constitute approximately 1.1% of the sample. Specimen: CD4+ or CD8+ T cells sorted from blood, collected in a trial of the OX40 agonist ivuxolimab. The receptors stem from an adult with an advanced solid tumor such as melanoma, head and neck, liver or kidney cancer.

The chain uses TRBV7-2 and TRBJ2-2, with D possibly being TRBD1 (5 bases). The CDR3 totals 16 residues. Between the trimmed V and J ends, which lost 3 bases and 4 bases, there was a span of 15 bases. From germline, CDR1 is SGHTA and CDR2 FQGNSA. The CDR3 nucleotides read TGTGCCAGCAGCTTCAGGGCAGCAAGGGTCACCGGGGAGCTGTTTTTT. Translation gives CASSFRAARVTGELFF. The full variable domain, completed using reference TRBV7-2 and TRBJ2-2, is GAGVSQSPSNKVTEKGKDVELRCDPISGHTALYWYRQSLGQGLEFLIYFQGNSAPDKSGLPSDRFSAERTGGSVSTLTIQRTQQEDSAVYLCASSFRAARVTGELFFGEGSRLTVL.

CDR3 bases: TGTGCCAGCTCACGACCGGGACAGGGGCGCTACGAGCAGTACTTC. This codes for CASSRPGQGRYEQYF. The V and J genes are TRBV18 and TRBJ2-7; 10 bases align to TRBD1. CDR3 length equals 15 residues. Losses at the gene ends were 4 bases for V and 3 bases for J; bases not matched to a gene: 6. The germline V gene has CDR1 KGHSH and CDR2 LQKENI.

This rearrangement joins TRBV5-1 to TRBJ1-6; 8 bases are a match to TRBD1. Germline trimming cut 5 bases from V and 6 bases from J; bases unmatched to any gene: 7. Germline CDR1 and CDR2: SGHRS and YFSETQ. This CDR3 spans 15 amino acids. The CDR3: CASRAIDRGNSPLHF. CDR3 DNA sequence: TGCGCCAGCAGGGCAATCGACAGGGGTAATTCACCCCTCCACTTT.

V and J are TRBV5-4 and TRBJ1-1; D perhaps matches TRBD1 (6 bases). The CDR3 runs 14 residues. Per the germline V gene, CDR1 is SGHNT and CDR2 is YYREEE (reference sequence). Between the trimmed V and J ends, which lost 2 bases and 4 bases, there was a span of 12 bases. The CDR3 DNA sequence: TGTGCCAGCAGCTTCCGCCAGGGGAGCACTGAAGCTTTCTTT. Protein sequence: CASSFRQGSTEAFF. Based on the CDR3 plus reference TRBV5-4 and TRBJ1-1, the full variable domain is ETGVTQSPTHLIKTRGQQVTLRCSSQSGHNTVSWYQQALGQGPQFIFQYYREEENGRGNFPPRFSGLQFPNYSSELNVNALELDDSALYLCASSFRQGSTEAFFGQGTRLTVV.

J is TRBJ1-3 and V is TRBV18, with D maybe TRBD1 (5 bases). Per the germline V gene, CDR1 is KGHSH and CDR2 is LQKENI. The CDR3 runs 14 residues. Deletions cut 3 bases from V and 0 bases from J, with 6 bases between. CDR3 sequence: CASSPTVSGNTIYF. The DNA of the CDR3 is TGTGCCAGCTCACCGACAGTCTCTGGAAACACCATATATTTT.

The chain couples TRBV30 to TRBJ1-4; 7 bases match TRBD1. The germline CDR1 and CDR2 sequences are GTSNPN and SVGIG (reference sequence). The length of the CDR3 is 12 residues. V dropped 4 bases and J dropped 10; count of bases not matched to a gene: 6. The CDR3 loop reads CAWKRGRGKLFF. Written as DNA, the CDR3 is TGTGCCTGGAAGAGGGGGCGAGGAAAACTGTTTTTT.

The chain uses TRBV5-1 and TRBJ1-2, with a tentative D call TRBD1 (6 bases). CDR1 and CDR2 from the germline V gene are SGHRS and YFSETQ. V lost 1 base and J 8 bases, leaving 15 bases between the germline ends. The CDR3 runs 14 residues. For the CDR3, the DNA is TGCGCCAGCAGCTTGCCGGACAGTGCCTCGGGCTACACCTTC. The encoded protein is CASSLPDSASGYTF.

A few counts support this clone. The chain recombines TRBV5-4 with TRBJ1-2; D may be TRBD1 (6 bases). The CDR3 sequence is 13 residues long. CDR1 is SGHNT, CDR2 YYREEE, per germline (reference sequence). V was clipped by 5 bases and J by 2 bases, with 10 bases between them. DNA of the CDR3: TGTGCCAGCAGTCACAGGGACAACTATGGCTACACCTTC. Protein: CASSHRDNYGYTF. Full variable domain (outside the CDR3, taken from reference TRBV5-4 and TRBJ1-2): ETGVTQSPTHLIKTRGQQVTLRCSSQSGHNTVSWYQQALGQGPQFIFQYYREEENGRGNFPPRFSGLQFPNYSSELNVNALELDDSALYLCASSHRDNYGYTFGSGTRLTVV.

J is TRBJ2-3 and V is TRBV15; the D is unclear. CDR3 size: 15 residues. CDR1 is LNHNV, CDR2 YYDKDF, per germline (reference sequence). Trimming shortened V by 0 bases and J by 6 bases, and 13 bases separated the two germline ends. The CDR3 loop is CATSRETEIRDTQYF. In DNA form, the CDR3 reads TGTGCCACCAGCAGAGAAACCGAGATCAGGGATACGCAGTATTTT.

The chain combines TRBV5-5 with TRBJ1-5; D may be TRBD1 (5 bases). The ends were cut back, 4 bases at V and 1 base at J, with 12 bases in the middle. The germline V gene has CDR1 SGHKS and CDR2 YYEKEE (reference sequence). The CDR3 runs to 15 residues. The CDR3 bases are TGTGCCAGCAGCCGTGAAGGGGCGAGCAATCAGCCCCAGCATTTT. It codes for CASSREGASNQPQHF.

The chain is built from TRBV7-2 and TRBJ1-4, with D possibly matching TRBD1 (6 bases). The CDR3 has 15 residues. The germline CDR1 and CDR2 sequences are SGHTA and FQGNSA. Trimming removed 1 base from V and 2 bases from J, with 8 bases in between. The CDR3 reads CASSLVGATNEKLFF. CDR3 DNA: TGTGCCAGCAGCTTAGTGGGGGCGACTAATGAAAAACTGTTTTTT.

This chain uses TRBV6-1 with TRBJ2-3; TRBD2 agrees at 9 bases. CDR3 length equals 18 residues. Per the germline V gene, CDR1 is MNHNS and CDR2 is SASEGT. J lost 8 bases, V lost 3 bases, and 18 bases had no gene match. For the CDR3, the DNA is TGTGCCAGCAGTGATACCGGGACAGCTAGCGGGGCCGGGGGTACGCAGTATTTT. As protein: CASSDTGTASGAGGTQYF.

This clone was seen only once. This chain links TRBV25-1 with TRBJ2-2; no reliable D call. In germline, CDR1 is MGHDK, CDR2 SYGVNS. The V end lost 5 bases, the J end lost 6 bases, and 7 bases lay between the germline ends. The CDR3 is 12 amino acids. The CDR3, as DNA: TGTGCCAGCAGTCTGGGCCCCGGGGAGCTGTTTTTT. This encodes CASSLGPGELFF. The full variable domain, completed using reference TRBV25-1 and TRBJ2-2, is EADIYQTPRYLVIGTGKKITLECSQTMGHDKMYWYQQDPGMELHLIHYSYGVNSTEKGDLSSESTVSRIRTEHFPLTLESARPSHTSQYLCASSLGPGELFFGEGSRLTVL.